This T cell receptor (beta chain) was captured by sequencing in a study of cytomegalovirus exposure and HLA in healthy donors. V lost 4 bases, J lost 4 bases, and 13 bases lay in between. The CDR3 consists of 14 residues. Germline V gene lookup returns CDR1 SGHNT and CDR2 YENEEA. PCR employed 60 Vbeta and 13 Jbeta primers. Clones were read by immunoSEQ multiplex PCR, and TCRdb kept only the in-frame ones, dropping some. The sample yields approximately 170,000 clones, around 81% seen once. The chain employs TRBV11-3 and TRBJ1-1; D is perhaps TRBD1 (5 bases). The source material was PBMCs. This TCR was sampled from a woman aged 40 to 49 in good health and CMV-seronegative. This CDR3 reads CASSSGTVGTEAFF. The DNA for the CDR3 is TGTGCCAGCAGCTCCGGGACTGTTGGCACTGAAGCTTTCTTT.